Sequencing of this T cell receptor (beta chain) was carried out in a study of human versus mouse CDR3 diversity and MHC coevolution. Measured with immunoSEQ multiplex PCR; TCRdb has only the in-frame clones, and not every one. Of tens of thousands of clones listed, roughly 90% are singletons. Germline-derived CDR1 and CDR2 are MDHEN and SYDVKM. The CDR3 contains 12 residues. Trimming took 8 bases from V and 1 from J, leaving 8 bases between them. The specimen sequenced was naive CD4+ T cells from blood. As for subset: CD45RO-negative CD62L-positive naive CD4 T cells. The V call is TRBV28, the J call TRBJ2-5; D might be TRBD2 (5 bases). The receptor was isolated from a person aged 25 to 75 in good health. The CDR3 region is CASRSGQETQYF. The CDR3 bases are TGTGCCAGCCGGAGCGGCCAAGAGACCCAGTACTTC. The full variable domain, completed using reference TRBV28 and TRBJ2-5, is DVKVTQSSRYLVKRTGEKVFLECVQDMDHENMFWYRQDPGLGLRLIYFSYDVKMKEKGDIPEGYSVSREKKERFSLILESASTNQTSMYLCASRSGQETQYFGPGTRLLVL.